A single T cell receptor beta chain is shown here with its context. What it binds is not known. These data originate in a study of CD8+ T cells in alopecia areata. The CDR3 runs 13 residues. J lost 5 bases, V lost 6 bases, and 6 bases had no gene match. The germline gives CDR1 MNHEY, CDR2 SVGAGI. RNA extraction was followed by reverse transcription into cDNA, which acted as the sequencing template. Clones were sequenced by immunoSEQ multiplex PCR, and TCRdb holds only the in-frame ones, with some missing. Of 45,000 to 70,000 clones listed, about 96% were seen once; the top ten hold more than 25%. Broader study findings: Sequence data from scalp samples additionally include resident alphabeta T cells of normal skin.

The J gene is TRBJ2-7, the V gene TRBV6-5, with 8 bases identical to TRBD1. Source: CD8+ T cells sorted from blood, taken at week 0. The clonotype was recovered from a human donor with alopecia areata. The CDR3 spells CASSQGALDEQYF. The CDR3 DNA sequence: TGTGCCAGCAGCCAGGGGGCCCTGGACGAGCAGTACTTC.